This T cell receptor beta chain appears in the sequencing data of a study of CDR3 diversity in severe acne. This clonotype was detected only a few times. The germline gives CDR1 DFQATT, CDR2 SNEGSKA (reference sequence). The CDR3 is made up of 14 amino acids. Germline trimming cut 8 bases from V and 8 bases from J; bases unmatched to any gene: 8. TCRdb passed the PCR reads through MiXCR, listing each CDR3 protein once. This table holds more than 70,000 distinct CDR3 sequences, 45% to 55% found once. Sequences were obtained from blood. The V gene is TRBV20-1, the J gene TRBJ2-1; 14 bases align to TRBD2. The TCR was taken from a male donor with severe acne vulgaris. The CDR3 is CSPETSGRVYEQFF. DNA for the CDR3: TGCAGTCCGGAGACTAGCGGGAGGGTCTATGAGCAGTTCTTC.